This T cell receptor beta chain was captured in a study of T-cell reconstitution after alpha-beta-depleted transplantation in children. CDR1 is SGHVS, CDR2 FNYEAQ, per germline. Trimming took off 5 bases at V and 3 bases at J, with 17 bases between the two ends. The CDR3 sequence is 15 residues long. Molecular barcoding with unique molecular identifiers was used for the TCRbeta library. TCRdb reprocessed the PCR reads with MiXCR, giving one entry per CDR3 protein. Of 300,000 to 400,000 distinct CDR3 sequences listed, 10% to 15% are singletons. The chain employs TRBV7-6 and TRBJ2-7; D not resolved. The TCR sequence derives from a human donor who donated a stem cell graft to a child with Fanconi anemia. The sequencing here drew on PBMCs, taken from the stem cell graft. DNA for the CDR3: TGTGCCAGCAGCCTTCCCGCAGACGGTTACTACGAGCAGTACTTC. Protein: CASSLPADGYYEQYF.